Each of the 32 T cell receptor beta chains below was sequenced from the same sample in a study of OX40 agonist ivuxolimab in advanced cancers. Libraries were constructed by the immunoSEQ multiplex PCR assay. TCRdb obtained this table from immuneACCESS and retained in-frame rearrangements with V and J assigned. These tables miss some clones; where compared with another copy, unresolved V genes account for less than half of the shortfall, and the remainder is unexplained. The table for this sample lists around 110,000 clones; about nine tenths of them were counted only once. Jointly, the top ten make up approximately 0.52% of the sample. This sample comprised CD4+ or CD8+ T cells sorted from blood, obtained in a trial of the OX40 agonist ivuxolimab. These receptors all come from an adult with an advanced solid tumor such as melanoma, head and neck, liver or kidney cancer.

A single count supports this clone. The chain joins TRBV7-9 to TRBJ2-3, with 7 bases fitting TRBD1. The junction had 7 bases not matched to a gene; V was cut back by 5 bases and J by 2 bases. CDR1 and CDR2 (germline): SEHNR, FQNEAQ (reference sequence). The CDR3 is made up of 15 amino acids. In DNA, the CDR3 is TGTGCCAGCAGCGGGGACAGTATAAACACAGATACGCAGTATTTT. Amino acid sequence: CASSGDSINTDTQYF.

This clone appeared a few times. V usage is TRBV30 and J usage is TRBJ2-7; weak D call: TRBD2 (7 bases). Deletions cut 2 bases from V and 3 bases from J, with 14 bases between. The length of the CDR3 is 14 residues. Germline-derived CDR1 and CDR2 are GTSNPN and SVGIG (reference sequence). The CDR3 here is CAWSRGAAGYEQYF. For the CDR3, the DNA is TGTGCCTGGAGTCGGGGGGCGGCCGGCTACGAGCAGTACTTC.

V gene TRBV29-1 combines with J gene TRBJ2-7; the match to TRBD1 covers 11 bases. The CDR3 consists of 14 residues. The germline CDR1 and CDR2 sequences are SQVTM and ANQGSEA. J gave up 5 bases and V 6 bases, and 9 bases lay outside the gene matches. The DNA of the CDR3 is TGCAGCGTGAAACCGGGACAGGGGGGCCACGAGCAGTACTTC. Amino acid sequence: CSVKPGQGGHEQYF.

The chain uses TRBV7-9 and TRBJ1-1; D is unclear. This CDR3 contains 14 residues. Germline assignment: CDR1 SEHNR and CDR2 FQNEAQ (reference sequence). V lost 7 bases to trimming and J lost 4 bases, with 16 bases between them. The CDR3 region is CASTPGEIGTEAFF. Written as DNA, the CDR3 is TGTGCCAGCACCCCCGGGGAGATAGGCACTGAAGCTTTCTTT.

The chain couples TRBV11-2 to TRBJ2-7; perhaps TRBD2 as D (6 bases). Germline assignment: CDR1 SGHAT and CDR2 FQNNGV. The CDR3 is 14 amino acids. The V gene lost 11 bases and the J gene lost 3 bases, with 20 bases spanning the gap. CDR3 sequence reads: CASAGGESFYEQYF. DNA for the CDR3: TGTGCCTCGGCCGGCGGGGAATCTTTCTACGAGCAGTACTTC.

This clone was found once. This chain links TRBV5-1 with TRBJ1-6; D not resolved. The CDR3 runs 12 residues. Germline CDR1 reads SGHRS; CDR2 reads YFSETQ. Trimming cost V 1 base and J 9 bases, with 5 bases left between them. The DNA for the CDR3 is TGCGCCAGCAGCTTGAACTCTTCACCCCTCCACTTT. Protein sequence: CASSLNSSPLHF.

The V and J genes are TRBV6-1 and TRBJ1-2, with TRBD1 identical over 7 bases. J gave up 2 bases and V 5 bases, and 5 bases lay outside the gene matches. Per the germline V gene, CDR1 is MNHNS and CDR2 is SASEGT. There are 14 residues in the CDR3. CDR3 region: CASSTGQPNYGYTF. The CDR3 DNA reads TGTGCCAGCAGTACGGGACAGCCAAACTATGGCTACACCTTC.

The chain couples TRBV30 to TRBJ2-3; a weak D match, TRBD2 (6 bases). The CDR3 has 14 amino acids. Germline CDR1 is GTSNPN and CDR2 is SVGIG (reference sequence). Trimming removed 2 bases from V and 0 bases from J, with 9 bases in between. This CDR3 reads CAWSKGTSTDTQYF. In DNA, the CDR3 is TGTGCCTGGAGTAAAGGGACTAGCACAGATACGCAGTATTTT.

The V call is TRBV7-9, the J call TRBJ1-4; 8 bases fit TRBD1. This CDR3 is built from 17 residues. J was trimmed by 3 bases and V by 5 bases; bases with no gene match: 11. Germline CDR1 is SEHNR and CDR2 is FQNEAQ (reference sequence). CDR3 nucleotide sequence: TGTGCCAGCAGCCACGGGACAGGCCTTACATCTAATGAAAAACTGTTTTTT. Translating it yields CASSHGTGLTSNEKLFF.

CDR3 coding DNA: TGTGCCATCAGCGAACCTGGGGGACAGCCCTATGGCTACACCTTC. This sequence encodes CAISEPGGQPYGYTF. This rearrangement joins TRBV10-3 to TRBJ1-2, with TRBD1 identical over 7 bases. From germline, CDR1 is ENHRY and CDR2 SYGVKD. The CDR3 loop spans 15 amino acids. J was trimmed by 4 bases and V by 6 bases; bases with no gene match: 11.

This chain uses TRBV9 with TRBJ2-5; D unclear. Germline V gene data show CDR1 as SGDLS and CDR2 as YYNGEE. This CDR3 region has 14 residues. V was shortened by 3 bases and J by 2 bases, with 11 bases between the two germline ends. The CDR3 DNA follows: TGTGCCAGCAGCGCTCGGTTAGGACAAGAGACCCAGTACTTC. This encodes CASSARLGQETQYF. The full variable domain, its missing parts supplied by reference TRBV9 and TRBJ2-5, is DSGVTQTPKHLITATGQRVTLRCSPRSGDLSVYWYQQSLDQGLQFLIQYYNGEERAKGNILERFSAQQFPDLHSELNLSSLELGDSALYFCASSARLGQETQYFGPGTRLLVL.

Here the CDR3 DNA reads TGTGCCAGCAGCTCAGGGACTCCTAAAGATACGCAGTATTTT. Translated, it gives CASSSGTPKDTQYF. The chain has TRBV7-3 and TRBJ2-3, with D maybe TRBD2 (6 bases). Trimming stripped 4 bases from V and 5 bases from J, with 13 bases between. This CDR3 comprises 14 residues. CDR1 and CDR2 from the germline V gene are SGHTA and FQGTGA. Filled out from reference TRBV7-3 and TRBJ2-3, the complete variable domain reads GAGVSQTPSNKVTEKGKYVELRCDPISGHTALYWYRQSLGQGPEFLIYFQGTGAADDSGLPNDRFFAVRPEGSVSTLKIQRTERGDSAVYLCASSSGTPKDTQYFGPGTRLTVL.

V usage is TRBV28 and J usage is TRBJ1-2; a weak D match, TRBD1 (5 bases). The germline V and J ends were trimmed by 7 bases and 4 bases, with 16 bases remaining between them. The CDR3 consists of 14 residues. CDR1 is MDHEN and CDR2 is SYDVKM in the germline V gene. The CDR3: CASNPPGTLYGYTF. CDR3 DNA: TGTGCCAGCAACCCGCCCGGGACCCTCTATGGCTACACCTTC.

This clone was recorded only once. The V call is TRBV6-5, the J call TRBJ1-2; 10 bases are a match to TRBD1. The CDR3 runs to 13 residues. From germline, CDR1 is MNHEY and CDR2 SVGAGI. V lost 6 bases and J lost 6; bases outside the gene matches: 4. In DNA form, the CDR3 reads TGTGCCAGCAGGAGGGACAGGGGCCATGGCTACACCTTC. It encodes CASRRDRGHGYTF.

This chain joins TRBV9 and TRBJ1-4, with D perhaps TRBD1 (5 bases). Germline CDR1 reads SGDLS; CDR2 reads YYNGEE. The CDR3 consists of 15 residues. V was cut by 4 bases and J by 6 bases, with 16 bases left in between. The DNA for the CDR3 is TGTGCCAGCAGCCAATGGGGCAGTTCGGATGAAAAACTGTTTTTT. Protein product: CASSQWGSSDEKLFF.

DNA of the CDR3: TGTGCCAGCAGTTTAAGGGGGGGACCTCGCACAGATACGCAGTATTTT. Its translation: CASSLRGGPRTDTQYF. The chain joins TRBV27 to TRBJ2-3; maybe TRBD2 (7 bases). This CDR3 has 16 residues. V was clipped by 2 bases and J by 1 base, with 13 bases between them. Germline loops: CDR1 MNHEY, CDR2 SMNVEV (reference sequence).

The chain joins TRBV2 to TRBJ1-6; 8 positions agree with TRBD1. CDR1 and CDR2 from the germline V gene are SNHLY and FYNNEI. The J segment lost 9 bases and the V segment lost 7 bases, leaving 11 bases of the junction unmatched. This CDR3 has 15 residues. In DNA, the CDR3 is TGTGCCAGCACCCTAAGGACAGGGAGTGTTTCACCCCTCCACTTT. Protein: CASTLRTGSVSPLHF.

The sample holds one count of this clone. V gene TRBV5-6 combines with J gene TRBJ1-6; no reliable D call. From germline, CDR1 is SGHDT and CDR2 YYEEEE. This CDR3 spans 15 amino acids. V shed 4 bases and J shed 10 bases, with 18 bases lying between them. Here the CDR3 reads CASSSGTLIYSPLHF. CDR3 nucleotide sequence: TGTGCCAGCAGCAGCGGTACCCTAATATACTCACCCCTCCACTTT.

This chain links TRBV9 with TRBJ2-5; 16 bases agree with TRBD2. The trim removed 3 bases at V and 5 bases at J, leaving 10 bases unmatched. The CDR3 is made up of 18 amino acids. Germline values: CDR1 SGDLS, CDR2 YYNGEE. In nucleotides, the CDR3 is TGTGCCAGCAGCGCTACCGGGACTAGCGGGGGGGCCGGCGAGACCCAGTACTTC. Protein: CASSATGTSGGAGETQYF.

As for this clone: At one end the junction does not follow the germline gene, possibly because of a read error. The chain links TRBV19 to TRBJ1-2; D may be TRBD1 (5 bases). This CDR3 has 12 amino acids. Per the germline V gene, CDR1 is LNHDA and CDR2 is SQIVND (reference sequence). CDR3 bases: TGTGCCAGTAGTATAGTGACGGGGCCCCAAGCCTTC. This encodes CASSIVTGPQAF.

This chain connects TRBV7-9 to TRBJ2-3, with D unresolved. Trimming took off 5 bases at V and 0 bases at J, with 6 bases between the two ends. Germline V gene data show CDR1 as SEHNR and CDR2 as FQNEAQ (reference sequence). This CDR3 contains 13 residues. CDR3 region: CASSISSTDTQYF. As DNA, the CDR3 is TGTGCCAGCAGCATCTCTAGCACAGATACGCAGTATTTT.

The chain carries TRBV18 and TRBJ2-2; 9 positions match TRBD2. Trimming cost V 8 bases and J 7 bases; bases outside gene matches: 14. Germline CDR1 reads KGHSH; CDR2 reads LQKENI. The CDR3 runs 16 residues. For the CDR3, the DNA is TGTGCCAGCGCGCCACTCGATAGCGGGGGCGGCGGGGAGCTGTTTTTT. This encodes CASAPLDSGGGGELFF. The whole variable domain, filled in from reference TRBV18 and TRBJ2-2, reads NAGVMQNPRHLVRRRGQEARLRCSPMKGHSHVYWYRQLPEEGLKFMVYLQKENIIDESGMPKERFSAEFPKEGPSILRIQQVVRGDSAAYFCASAPLDSGGGGELFFGEGSRLTVL.

J is TRBJ2-5 and V is TRBV25-1; D tentatively fits TRBD1 or TRBD2 (7 bases each). The CDR3 covers 16 residues. The V end lost 4 bases, the J end lost 5 bases, and 20 bases lay between the germline ends. Germline V gene sequence: CDR1 MGHDK, CDR2 SYGVNS. CDR3: CASSAAGQRPYETQYF. CDR3 DNA: TGTGCCAGCAGTGCAGCGGGACAGCGCCCGTATGAGACCCAGTACTTC.

The V gene is TRBV28, the J gene TRBJ2-7; TRBD1 aligns across 10 bases. V was pared by 6 bases and J by 0 bases, with 5 bases of the junction left unmatched. The germline gives CDR1 MDHEN, CDR2 SYDVKM. The CDR3 is 15 amino acids. CDR3 sequence reads: CASRRQGAGSYEQYF. The CDR3 DNA sequence: TGTGCCAGCAGGAGACAGGGGGCGGGCTCCTACGAGCAGTACTTC.

The V and J genes are TRBV6-5 and TRBJ2-5, with 9 nucleotides matching TRBD1. V was pared by 10 bases and J by 2 bases, with 5 bases of the junction left unmatched. The germline CDR1 and CDR2 sequences are MNHEY and SVGAGI. The CDR3 extends over 13 amino acids. The CDR3 loop reads CATFDRGQETQYF. CDR3 bases: TGTGCCACCTTCGACAGGGGGCAAGAGACCCAGTACTTC.

The CDR3 sequence is CAWRPGLVIDTQYF. CDR3 nucleotide sequence: TGTGCCTGGAGACCGGGACTAGTGATAGATACGCAGTATTTT. The rearrangement uses TRBV30 and TRBJ2-3, with TRBD2 matching over 8 bases. The CDR3 contains 14 residues. Germline V CDR1 and CDR2: GTSNPN, SVGIG (reference sequence). V was clipped by 3 bases and J by 5 bases; unmatched bases: 7.

This chain connects TRBV12-5 to TRBJ2-1; 8 nucleotides align to TRBD1. Germline V gives CDR1 LGHNT, CDR2 FRNRAP. CDR3 length: 20 amino acids. With V trimmed by 2 bases and J by 10 bases, 25 bases remained unmatched. CDR3 protein: CASGLLTGVGRLEGAGEQFF. The CDR3 bases are TGTGCTAGTGGTTTGTTGACAGGGGTAGGGAGACTAGAGGGAGCAGGCGAGCAGTTCTTC.

The J gene is TRBJ1-1, the V gene TRBV6-5; D gene uncertain. V dropped 5 bases and J dropped 10 bases, with 17 bases sitting between them. In germline, CDR1 is MNHEY, CDR2 SVGAGI. This CDR3 is 13 amino acids long. The CDR3 loop reads CASSPARLDPAFF. The CDR3 region has the DNA TGTGCCAGCAGTCCCGCACGGTTGGACCCAGCTTTCTTT.

This clone was observed once. The chain employs TRBV2 and TRBJ1-1; D is possibly TRBD1 (5 bases). The germline V gene encodes CDR1 SNHLY and CDR2 FYNNEI. This CDR3 comprises 15 residues. Trimming took 3 bases from V and 4 from J, leaving 15 bases between them. The CDR3 reads CASSDGAGRGTEAFF. CDR3 sequence (DNA): TGTGCCAGCAGTGATGGAGCAGGGAGGGGCACTGAAGCTTTCTTT. The full variable domain, with the rest looked up from reference TRBV2 and TRBJ1-1, is EPEVTQTPSHQVTQMGQEVILRCVPISNHLYFYWYRQILGQKVEFLVSFYNNEISEKSEIFDDQFSVERPDGSNFTLKIRSTKLEDSAMYFCASSDGAGRGTEAFFGQGTRLTVV.

V is TRBV18 and J is TRBJ2-5; TRBD1 aligns across 7 bases. The V gene's germline CDR1 is KGHSH and CDR2 LQKENI. V lost 0 bases, J lost 3 bases, and 7 bases stayed unmatched. This CDR3 comprises 16 residues. CDR3 DNA sequence: TGTGCCAGCTCACCACCCGGAGTAGGGGGCAAAGAGACCCAGTACTTC. This sequence encodes CASSPPGVGGKETQYF.

The CDR3: CSVVTGSSYNEQFF. For the CDR3, the DNA is TGCAGCGTTGTGACTGGGAGCTCCTACAATGAGCAGTTCTTC. The genes are TRBV29-1 and TRBJ2-1; D might be TRBD2 (5 bases). CDR3 size: 14 residues. Looked up from germline, CDR1 is SQVTM and CDR2 is ANQGSEA. Between the trimmed V and J ends, which lost 4 bases and 0 bases, there was a span of 10 bases.

This rearrangement joins TRBV6-1 to TRBJ1-2, with D tentatively TRBD1 (6 bases). The CDR3 contains 15 residues. Germline values: CDR1 MNHNS, CDR2 SASEGT. The V and J ends lost 3 bases and 2 bases respectively, with 13 bases between them. CDR3 sequence: CASSERTALNYGYTF. CDR3 in DNA: TGTGCCAGCAGTGAGCGGACAGCTCTAAACTATGGCTACACCTTC.